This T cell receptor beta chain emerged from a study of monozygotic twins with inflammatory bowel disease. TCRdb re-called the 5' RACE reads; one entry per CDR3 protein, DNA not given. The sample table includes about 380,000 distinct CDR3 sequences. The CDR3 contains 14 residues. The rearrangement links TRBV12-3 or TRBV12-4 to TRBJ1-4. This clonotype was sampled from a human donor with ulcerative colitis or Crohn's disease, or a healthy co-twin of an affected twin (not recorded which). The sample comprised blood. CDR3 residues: CASSLGNPEEKLFF.